This T cell receptor (beta chain) was sequenced during a study of blood T cell repertoires in COVID-19. Study overall: COVID-19 samples from acute and convalescent phases originated in the United States, Italy and Spain. Sources were T cells, B-cell-depleted T cells, or PBMCs; the material itself was cDNA or gDNA.

Per germline, CDR1 GTSNPN and CDR2 SVGIG (reference sequence). The length of the CDR3 is 12 residues. Trimming took 6 bases from V and 1 from J, leaving 7 bases between them. Under the authors' procedure: By means of reference gene primer amplification, nucleated cell counts were estimated. Generated by immunoSEQ multiplex PCR, the TCRdb table keeps only in-frame clones and is missing some. V, J and clone size derive from that table, while D and trimming were established from the DNA sequence. This table holds 100,000 or so clones, over 75% found once. The sequence came from a man aged 60 to 69 with acute or convalescent COVID-19. The chain recombines TRBV30 with TRBJ1-3; D call uncertain. Sequencing was performed on peripheral blood. The CDR3 loop is CACAGSGNTIYF. The CDR3 region has the DNA TGTGCCTGCGCGGGGTCTGGAAACACCATATATTTT.